This TCR beta chain comes out of a study of blood T cell repertoires in COVID-19. Germline V gene data show CDR1 as SGDLS and CDR2 as YYNGEE. V dropped 3 bases and J dropped 4 bases, with 8 bases sitting between them. CDR3 length equals 13 residues. The repertoire was sequenced with immunoSEQ multiplex PCR; TCRdb's copy has only in-frame clones and lacks some. The table includes 250,000 to 300,000 clones, roughly 90% detected once. Sequencing input: PBMCs or T cells enriched from blood (not recorded which). This receptor was obtained from a woman aged 40 to 50 with acute COVID-19. The chain combines TRBV9 with TRBJ2-4; the D gene is possibly TRBD2 (6 bases). CDR3 sequence reads: CASSEGTKNIQYF. CDR3 bases: TGTGCCAGCAGCGAAGGGACTAAAAACATTCAGTACTTC.